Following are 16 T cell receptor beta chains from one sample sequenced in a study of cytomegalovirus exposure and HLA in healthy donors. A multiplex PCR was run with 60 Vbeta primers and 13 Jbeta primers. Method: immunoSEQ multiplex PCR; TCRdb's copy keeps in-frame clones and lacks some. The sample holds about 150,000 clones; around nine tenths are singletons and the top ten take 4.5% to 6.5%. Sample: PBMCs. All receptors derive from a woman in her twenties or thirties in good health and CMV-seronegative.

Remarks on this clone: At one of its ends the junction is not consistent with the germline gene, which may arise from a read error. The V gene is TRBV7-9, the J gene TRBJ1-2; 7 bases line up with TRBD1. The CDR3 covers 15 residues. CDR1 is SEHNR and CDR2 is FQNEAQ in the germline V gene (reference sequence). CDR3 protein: CSSSNQYLWDSGYTF. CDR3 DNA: TGTTCCAGCAGCAACCAGTACTTATGGGACAGTGGCTACACCTTC.

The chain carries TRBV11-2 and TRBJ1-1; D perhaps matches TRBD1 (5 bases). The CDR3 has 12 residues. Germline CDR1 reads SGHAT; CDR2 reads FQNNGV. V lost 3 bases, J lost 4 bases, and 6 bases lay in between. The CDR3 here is CASSFDSTEAFF. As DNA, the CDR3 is TGTGCCAGCAGCTTTGACAGCACTGAAGCTTTCTTT.

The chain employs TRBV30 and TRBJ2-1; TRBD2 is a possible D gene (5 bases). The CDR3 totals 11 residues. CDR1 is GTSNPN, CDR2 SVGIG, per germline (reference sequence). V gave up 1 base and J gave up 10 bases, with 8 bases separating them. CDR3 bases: TGTGCCTGGAGTGGAGGGTTCGAGCAGTTCTTC. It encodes CAWSGGFEQFF.

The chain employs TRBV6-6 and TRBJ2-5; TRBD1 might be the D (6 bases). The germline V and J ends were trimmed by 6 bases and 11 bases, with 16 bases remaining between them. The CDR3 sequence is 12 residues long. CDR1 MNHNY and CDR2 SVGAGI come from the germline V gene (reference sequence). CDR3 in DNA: TGTGCCAGCAGCCAACTTCAGGGGAAGCAGTACTTC. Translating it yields CASSQLQGKQYF.

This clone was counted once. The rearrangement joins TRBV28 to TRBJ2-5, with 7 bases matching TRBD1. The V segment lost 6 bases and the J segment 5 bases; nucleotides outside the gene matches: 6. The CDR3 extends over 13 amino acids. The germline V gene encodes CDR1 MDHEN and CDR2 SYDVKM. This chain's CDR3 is CASRKGGGETQYF. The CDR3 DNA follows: TGTGCCAGCAGAAAAGGGGGCGGCGAGACCCAGTACTTC. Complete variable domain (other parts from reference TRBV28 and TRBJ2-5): DVKVTQSSRYLVKRTGEKVFLECVQDMDHENMFWYRQDPGLGLRLIYFSYDVKMKEKGDIPEGYSVSREKKERFSLILESASTNQTSMYLCASRKGGGETQYFGPGTRLLVL.

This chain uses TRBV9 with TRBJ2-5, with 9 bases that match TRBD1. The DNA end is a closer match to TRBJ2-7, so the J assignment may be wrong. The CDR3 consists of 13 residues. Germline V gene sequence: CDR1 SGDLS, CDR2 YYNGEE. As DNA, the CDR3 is TGTGCCAGCAGCGTTGGGGACAGGGTCGAGCAGTACTTC. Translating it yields CASSVGDRVEQYF.

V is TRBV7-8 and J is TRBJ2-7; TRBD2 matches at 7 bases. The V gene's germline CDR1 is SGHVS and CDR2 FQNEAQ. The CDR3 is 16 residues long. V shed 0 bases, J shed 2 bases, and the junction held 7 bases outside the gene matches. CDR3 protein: CASSLARLAATYEQYF. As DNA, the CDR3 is TGTGCCAGCAGCTTAGCGAGGCTAGCGGCCACCTACGAGCAGTACTTC.

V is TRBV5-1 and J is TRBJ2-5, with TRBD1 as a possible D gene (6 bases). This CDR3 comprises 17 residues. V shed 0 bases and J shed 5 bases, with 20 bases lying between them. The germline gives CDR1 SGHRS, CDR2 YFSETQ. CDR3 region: CASSLGRGIRGRETQYF. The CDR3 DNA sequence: TGCGCCAGCAGCTTGGGGAGAGGGATCAGGGGTCGGGAGACCCAGTACTTC.

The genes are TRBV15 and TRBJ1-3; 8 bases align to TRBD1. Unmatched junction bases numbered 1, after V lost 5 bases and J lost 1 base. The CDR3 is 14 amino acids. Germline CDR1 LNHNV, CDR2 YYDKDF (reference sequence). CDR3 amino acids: CATSDRGSGNTIYF. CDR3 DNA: TGTGCCACCAGCGACAGGGGTTCTGGAAACACCATATATTTT.

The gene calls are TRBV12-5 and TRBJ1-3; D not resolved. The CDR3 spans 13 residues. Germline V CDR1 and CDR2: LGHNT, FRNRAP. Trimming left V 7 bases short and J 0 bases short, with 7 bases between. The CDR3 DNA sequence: TGTGCTAGTGCACCTACCTCTGGAAACACCATATATTTT. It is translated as CASAPTSGNTIYF.

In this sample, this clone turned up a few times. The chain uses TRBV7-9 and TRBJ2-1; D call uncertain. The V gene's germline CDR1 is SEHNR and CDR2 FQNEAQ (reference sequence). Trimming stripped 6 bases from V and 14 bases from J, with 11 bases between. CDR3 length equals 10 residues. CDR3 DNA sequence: TGTGCCAGCAGTCCTGAGGTAGAGTTCTTC. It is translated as CASSPEVEFF.

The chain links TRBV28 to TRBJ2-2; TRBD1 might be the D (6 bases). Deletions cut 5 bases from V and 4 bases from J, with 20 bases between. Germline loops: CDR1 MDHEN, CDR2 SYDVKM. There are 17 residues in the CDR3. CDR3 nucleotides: TGTGCCAGCAGTCCCAACACCTGGGACATAGTCACCGGGGAGCTGTTTTTT. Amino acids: CASSPNTWDIVTGELFF.

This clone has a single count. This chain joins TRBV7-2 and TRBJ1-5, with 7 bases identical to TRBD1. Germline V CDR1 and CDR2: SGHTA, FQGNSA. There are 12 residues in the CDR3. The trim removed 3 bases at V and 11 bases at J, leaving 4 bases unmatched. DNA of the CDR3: TGTGCCAGCAGCTTCCGACAGGGTGCCCAGCATTTT. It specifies CASSFRQGAQHF.

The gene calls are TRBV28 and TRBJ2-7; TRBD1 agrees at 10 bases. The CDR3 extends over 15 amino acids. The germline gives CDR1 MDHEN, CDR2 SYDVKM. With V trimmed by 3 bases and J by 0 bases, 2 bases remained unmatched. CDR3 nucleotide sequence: TGTGCCAGCAGTTTGGGACAGGGGAGCTCCTACGAGCAGTACTTC. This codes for CASSLGQGSSYEQYF.

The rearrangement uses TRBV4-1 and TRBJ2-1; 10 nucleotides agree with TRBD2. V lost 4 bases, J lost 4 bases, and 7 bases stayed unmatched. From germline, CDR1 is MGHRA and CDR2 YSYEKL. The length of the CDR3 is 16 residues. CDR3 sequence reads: CASSPNLAGVYNEQFF. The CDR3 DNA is TGCGCCAGCAGCCCAAATCTAGCGGGGGTGTACAATGAGCAGTTCTTC.

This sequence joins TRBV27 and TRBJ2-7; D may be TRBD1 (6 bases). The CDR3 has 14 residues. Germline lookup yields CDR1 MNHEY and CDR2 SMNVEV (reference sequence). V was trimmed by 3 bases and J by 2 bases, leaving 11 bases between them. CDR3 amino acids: CASSFRAGAYEQYF. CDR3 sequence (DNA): TGTGCCAGCAGTTTTCGGGCAGGGGCCTACGAGCAGTACTTC.